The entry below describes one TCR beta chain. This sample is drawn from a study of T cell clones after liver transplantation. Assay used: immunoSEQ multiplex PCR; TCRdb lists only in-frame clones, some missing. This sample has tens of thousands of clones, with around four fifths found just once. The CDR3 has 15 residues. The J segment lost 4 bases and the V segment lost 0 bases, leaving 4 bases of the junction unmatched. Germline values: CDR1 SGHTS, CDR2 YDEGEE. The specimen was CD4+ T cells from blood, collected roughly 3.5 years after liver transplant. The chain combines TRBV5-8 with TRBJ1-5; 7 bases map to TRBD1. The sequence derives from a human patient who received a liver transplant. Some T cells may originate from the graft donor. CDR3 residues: CASSLGDRVNQPQHF. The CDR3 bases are TGTGCCAGCAGCTTGGGGGACAGAGTGAATCAGCCCCAGCATTTT.